This T cell receptor (beta chain) was sequenced for a study of identical twins. This CDR3 comprises 14 residues. Trimming removed 4 bases from V and 7 bases from J, with 13 bases in between. Germline assignment: CDR1 SEHNR and CDR2 FQNEAQ (reference sequence). General study findings and limits: Out-of-frame TCR alpha sharing observed in monozygotic twins exceeded model estimates. Fewer insertions marked abundant cord blood beta clonotypes; young adult naive trended weakly, memory not at all. Out-of-frame beta chain sequences displayed weaker excess sharing between twins.

This clonotype has just a few counts. Its antigen remains unidentified. TCRdb re-derived calls from the 5' RACE reads in MiXCR, one entry per CDR3 protein. The sample includes around 1.7 million distinct CDR3 sequences, 25% to 35% of them seen just once. The chain recombines TRBV7-9 with TRBJ1-4; D perhaps matches TRBD1 (6 bases). The sequenced material came from cord blood. The receptor comes from a newborn girl in good health. CDR3: CASSSWGAGEKLFF. Written as DNA, the CDR3 is TGTGCCAGCAGCTCATGGGGGGCTGGTGAAAAACTGTTTTTT.